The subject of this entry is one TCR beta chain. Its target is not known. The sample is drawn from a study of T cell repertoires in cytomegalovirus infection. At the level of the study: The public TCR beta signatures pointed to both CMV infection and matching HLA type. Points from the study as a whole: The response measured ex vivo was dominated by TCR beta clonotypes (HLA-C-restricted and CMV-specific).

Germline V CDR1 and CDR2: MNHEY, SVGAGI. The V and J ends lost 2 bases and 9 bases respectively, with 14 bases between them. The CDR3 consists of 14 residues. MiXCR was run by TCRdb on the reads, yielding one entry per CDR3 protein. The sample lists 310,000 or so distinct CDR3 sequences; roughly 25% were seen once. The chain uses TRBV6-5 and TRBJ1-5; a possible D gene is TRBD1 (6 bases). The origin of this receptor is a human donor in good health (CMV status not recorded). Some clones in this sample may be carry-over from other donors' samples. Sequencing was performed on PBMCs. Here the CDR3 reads CASSYTKGGGPQHF. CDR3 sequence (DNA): TGTGCCAGCAGTTACACGAAGGGGGGGGGGCCCCAGCATTTT.